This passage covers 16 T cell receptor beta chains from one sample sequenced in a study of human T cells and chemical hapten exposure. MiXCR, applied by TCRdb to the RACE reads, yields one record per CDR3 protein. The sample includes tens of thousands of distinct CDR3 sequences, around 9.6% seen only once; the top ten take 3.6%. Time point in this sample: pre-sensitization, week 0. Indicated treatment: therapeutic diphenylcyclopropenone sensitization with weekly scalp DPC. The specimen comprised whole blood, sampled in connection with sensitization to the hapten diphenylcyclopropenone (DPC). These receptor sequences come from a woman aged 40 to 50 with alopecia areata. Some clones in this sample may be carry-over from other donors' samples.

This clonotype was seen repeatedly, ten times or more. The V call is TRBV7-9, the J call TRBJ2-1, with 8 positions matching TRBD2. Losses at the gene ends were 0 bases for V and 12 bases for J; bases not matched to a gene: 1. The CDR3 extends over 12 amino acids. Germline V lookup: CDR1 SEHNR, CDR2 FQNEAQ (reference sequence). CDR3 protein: CASSLAGTRQFF. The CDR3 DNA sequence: TGTGCCAGCAGCTTAGCCGGGACTAGGCAGTTCTTC.

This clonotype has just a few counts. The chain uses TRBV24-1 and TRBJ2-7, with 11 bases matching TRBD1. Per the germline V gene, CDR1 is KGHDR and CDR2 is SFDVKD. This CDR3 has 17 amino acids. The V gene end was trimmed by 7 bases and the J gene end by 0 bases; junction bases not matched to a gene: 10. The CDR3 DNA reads TGTGCCACCAGCGCTTGGACAGGGGGCAGAAGCTCCTACGAGCAGTACTTC. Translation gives CATSAWTGGRSSYEQYF.

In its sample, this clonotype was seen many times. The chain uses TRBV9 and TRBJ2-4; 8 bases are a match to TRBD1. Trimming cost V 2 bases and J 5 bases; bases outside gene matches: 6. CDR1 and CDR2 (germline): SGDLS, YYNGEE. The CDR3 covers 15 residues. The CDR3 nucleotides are TGTGCCAGCAGCGTCGGACAGGGTACCGAAAACATTCAGTACTTC. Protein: CASSVGQGTENIQYF. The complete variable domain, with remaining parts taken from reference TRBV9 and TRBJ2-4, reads DSGVTQTPKHLITATGQRVTLRCSPRSGDLSVYWYQQSLDQGLQFLIQYYNGEERAKGNILERFSAQQFPDLHSELNLSSLELGDSALYFCASSVGQGTENIQYFGAGTRLSVL.

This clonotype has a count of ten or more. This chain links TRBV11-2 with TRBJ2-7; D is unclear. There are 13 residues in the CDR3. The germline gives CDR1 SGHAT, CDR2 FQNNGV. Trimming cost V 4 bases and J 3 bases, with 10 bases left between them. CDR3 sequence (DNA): TGTGCCAGCAGCTCCACATTAGTCTACGAGCAGTACTTC. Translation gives CASSSTLVYEQYF. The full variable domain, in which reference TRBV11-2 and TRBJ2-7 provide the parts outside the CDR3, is EAGVAQSPRYKIIEKRQSVAFWCNPISGHATLYWYQQILGQGPKLLIQFQNNGVVDDSQLPKDRFSAERLKGVDSTLKIQPAKLEDSAVYLCASSSTLVYEQYFGPGTRLTVT.

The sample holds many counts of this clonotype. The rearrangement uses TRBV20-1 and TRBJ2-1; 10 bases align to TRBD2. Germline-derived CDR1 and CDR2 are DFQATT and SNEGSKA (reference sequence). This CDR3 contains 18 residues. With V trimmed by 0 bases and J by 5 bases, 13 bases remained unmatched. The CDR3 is CSARDGLAGALKNNEQFF. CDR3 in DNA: TGCAGTGCTAGAGATGGGCTAGCGGGGGCCCTTAAGAACAATGAGCAGTTCTTC.

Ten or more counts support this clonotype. CDR3 region: CASSQNSGGPTYEQYF. Written as DNA, the CDR3 is TGCGCCAGCAGCCAAAATTCAGGGGGCCCGACCTACGAGCAGTACTTC. V and J are TRBV4-3 and TRBJ2-7; 8 positions agree with TRBD1. The germline CDR1 and CDR2 sequences are LGHNA and YSLEER. The CDR3 consists of 16 residues. J was trimmed by 2 bases and V by 2 bases; bases with no gene match: 8.

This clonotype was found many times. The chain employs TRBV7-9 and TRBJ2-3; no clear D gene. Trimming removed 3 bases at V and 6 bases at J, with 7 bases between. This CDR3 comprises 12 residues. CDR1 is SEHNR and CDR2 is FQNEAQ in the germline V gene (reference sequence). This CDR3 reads CASSFNVDTQYF. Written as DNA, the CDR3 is TGTGCCAGCAGCTTTAATGTGGATACGCAGTATTTT.

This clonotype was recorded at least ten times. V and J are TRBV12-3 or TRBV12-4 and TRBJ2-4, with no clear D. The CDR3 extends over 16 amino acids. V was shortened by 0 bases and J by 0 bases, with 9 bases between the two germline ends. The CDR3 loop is CASSLAGQLAKNIQYF. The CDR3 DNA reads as TGTGCCAGCAGTTTAGCAGGGCAGCTAGCCAAAAACATTCAGTACTTC.

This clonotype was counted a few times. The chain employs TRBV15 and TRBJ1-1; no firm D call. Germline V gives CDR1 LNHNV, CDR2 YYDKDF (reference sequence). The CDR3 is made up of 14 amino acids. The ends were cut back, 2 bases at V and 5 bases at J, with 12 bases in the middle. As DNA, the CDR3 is TGTGCCACCAGCAGACAGTCCAGTGGGACTGAAGCTTTCTTT. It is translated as CATSRQSSGTEAFF.

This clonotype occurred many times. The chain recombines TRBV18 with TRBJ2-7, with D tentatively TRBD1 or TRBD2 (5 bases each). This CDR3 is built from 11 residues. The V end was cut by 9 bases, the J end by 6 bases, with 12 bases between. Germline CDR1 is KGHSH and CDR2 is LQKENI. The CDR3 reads CASSRGAEQYF. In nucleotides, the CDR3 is TGTGCCAGTTCCCGAGGGGCCGAGCAGTACTTC. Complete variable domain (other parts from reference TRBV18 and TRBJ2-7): NAGVMQNPRHLVRRRGQEARLRCSPMKGHSHVYWYRQLPEEGLKFMVYLQKENIIDESGMPKERFSAEFPKEGPSILRIQQVVRGDSAAYFCASSRGAEQYFGPGTRLTVT.

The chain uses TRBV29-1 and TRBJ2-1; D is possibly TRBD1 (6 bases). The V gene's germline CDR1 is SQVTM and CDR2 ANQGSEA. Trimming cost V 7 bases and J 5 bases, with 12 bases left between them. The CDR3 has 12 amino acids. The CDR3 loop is CSGGPSNNEQFF. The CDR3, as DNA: TGCAGCGGGGGGCCCAGTAACAATGAGCAGTTCTTC.

CDR3 sequence: CASSLVGTVGNADTQYF. DNA of the CDR3: TGTGCCAGCAGCTTGGTTGGTACTGTGGGTAACGCAGATACGCAGTATTTT. This chain links TRBV5-6 with TRBJ2-3; D is unresolved. The germline V gene encodes CDR1 SGHDT and CDR2 YYEEEE. The CDR3 has 17 amino acids. V gave up 0 bases and J gave up 4 bases, with 18 bases separating them. Full variable domain (remainder filled in from reference TRBV5-6 and TRBJ2-3): DAGVTQSPTHLIKTRGQQVTLRCSPKSGHDTVSWYQQALGQGPQFIFQYYEEEERQRGNFPDRFSGHQFPNYSSELNVNALLLGDSALYLCASSLVGTVGNADTQYFGPGTRLTVL.

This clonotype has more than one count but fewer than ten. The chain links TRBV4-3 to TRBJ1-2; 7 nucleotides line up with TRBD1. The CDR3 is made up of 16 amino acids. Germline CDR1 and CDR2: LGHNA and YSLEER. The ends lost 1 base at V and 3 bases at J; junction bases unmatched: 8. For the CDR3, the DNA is TGCGCCAGCAGCCAAGCGGGCGACAGGGAGTACTATGGCTACACCTTC. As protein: CASSQAGDREYYGYTF.

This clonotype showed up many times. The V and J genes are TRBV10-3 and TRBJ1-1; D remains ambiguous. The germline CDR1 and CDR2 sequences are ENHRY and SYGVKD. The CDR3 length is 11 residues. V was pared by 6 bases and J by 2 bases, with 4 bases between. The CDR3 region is CAIRENTEAFF. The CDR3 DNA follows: TGTGCCATCAGGGAAAACACTGAAGCTTTCTTT.

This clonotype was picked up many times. Here the CDR3 DNA reads TGTGCCAGCAGCCCCGGAACTAACTATGGCTACACCTTC. Its protein is CASSPGTNYGYTF. The genes are TRBV6-6 and TRBJ1-2; D call uncertain. Germline values: CDR1 MNHNY, CDR2 SVGAGI (reference sequence). The CDR3 contains 13 residues. The V end lost 6 bases, the J end lost 0 bases, and 8 bases lay between the germline ends.

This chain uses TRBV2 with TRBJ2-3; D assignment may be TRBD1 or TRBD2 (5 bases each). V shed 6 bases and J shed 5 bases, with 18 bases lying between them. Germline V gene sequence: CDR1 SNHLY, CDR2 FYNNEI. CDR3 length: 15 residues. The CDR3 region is CASRSGLGPRDTQYF. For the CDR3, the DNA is TGTGCCAGCAGGTCGGGGCTGGGGCCGCGAGATACGCAGTATTTT.